This TCR beta chain is from a study of response to subunit inactivated influenza vaccine. After removal of 5 bases from V and 0 bases from J, the junction contained 8 bases not matched to a gene. This CDR3 is built from 15 residues. Germline V gene lookup returns CDR1 DFQATT and CDR2 SNEGSKA (reference sequence). TCRdb itself ran the RT-PCR reads through MiXCR, one entry per CDR3 protein. The sample shows 560,000 or so distinct CDR3 sequences, around 8% of them seen only once. The study, taken as a whole, reports: It was the authors' suggestion that each seasonal influenza vaccination recruits few new T cells.

This clonotype has ten or more counts. Its target is not known. The rearrangement uses TRBV20-1 and TRBJ2-3; 7 positions match TRBD2. The sample consisted of PBMCs from blood, taken less than 30 months after vaccination. This clonotype was obtained from a man aged 45 to 70 who received an inactivated influenza vaccine. The DNA of the CDR3 is TGCAGTGCTCGGAGGGAGGGTTCTAGCACAGATACGCAGTATTTT. Translation: CSARREGSSTDTQYF.